This T cell receptor (beta chain) was captured in a study of blood T cell repertoires in COVID-19. Study overall: The samples span acute and convalescent COVID-19 from the United States, Italy and Spain. PBMCs, B-cell-depleted T cells, or T cells provided the cDNA or gDNA that made up the material.

As handled by the study authors: Nucleated cell counts were estimated from reference gene primer amplification. The table came from immunoSEQ multiplex PCR; TCRdb's copy has only in-frame clones and leaves some out. From that table come the V and J calls and clone size; the DNA was used to work out D and trimming. There are around 79,000 clones in the sample; about 80% occur only once, and over 5% lies in the top ten. The specimen was peripheral blood. The origin of this receptor is a woman aged 55-69 years with acute or convalescent COVID-19.

CDR3 coding DNA: TGTGCCAGCAGTCCAGCCGGGACACTGAACACCGGGGAGCTGTTTTTT. Its protein product is CASSPAGTLNTGELFF. The gene calls are TRBV25-1 and TRBJ2-2; possibly TRBD1 for D (6 bases). Looked up from germline, CDR1 is MGHDK and CDR2 is SYGVNS. The CDR3 has 16 residues. The germline V and J ends were trimmed by 5 bases and 1 base, with 14 bases remaining between them. Filled out from reference TRBV25-1 and TRBJ2-2, the complete variable domain reads EADIYQTPRYLVIGTGKKITLECSQTMGHDKMYWYQQDPGMELHLIHYSYGVNSTEKGDLSSESTVSRIRTEHFPLTLESARPSHTSQYLCASSPAGTLNTGELFFGEGSRLTVL.